The rows below give T cell receptor beta chains drawn from one sample of a study of low-dose radiotherapy and immunotherapy resistance in tumors. TCRdb passed the reads through MiXCR, listing each CDR3 protein once. The sample records roughly 36,000 distinct CDR3 sequences, 25% to 40% being singletons. Sequences were derived from PBMCs, sampled before treatment. The receptors shown here come from a male donor with gallbladder cancer. Each CDR3 is given with its conserved first and last residue. The order of the fields is clone size, CDR3 length, V gene, J gene, D gene, CDR3 protein, CDR3 DNA. A D gene is named only where the DNA matches it firmly. Expanded clones are given a class, and other clones once, few, many or no size at all.

clone_size: NA
cdr3_length: 13
v_call: TRBV28
j_call: TRBJ2-7
d_call: TRBD1
cdr3_aa: CASSSGQGDEQYF
cdr3_nt: TGTGCCAGCAGTTCTGGACAGGGGGACGAGCAGTACTTC

clone_size: NA
cdr3_length: 15
v_call: TRBV12-5
j_call: TRBJ1-5
d_call: TRBD1
cdr3_aa: CASGPGTGWEQPQHF
cdr3_nt: TGTGCTAGTGGTCCCGGGACAGGTTGGGAACAGCCCCAGCATTTT

clone_size: many
cdr3_length: 13
v_call: TRBV3-1
j_call: TRBJ1-5
d_call: NA
cdr3_aa: CASSHGGPQPQHF
cdr3_nt: TGTGCCAGCAGCCATGGTGGGCCCCAGCCCCAGCATTTT

clone_size: many
cdr3_length: 15
v_call: TRBV5-1
j_call: TRBJ2-7
d_call: NA
cdr3_aa: CASSLEEPGLYEQYF
cdr3_nt: TGCGCCAGCAGCTTGGAGGAACCAGGTCTCTACGAGCAGTACTTC

clone_size: NA
cdr3_length: 16
v_call: TRBV7-6
j_call: TRBJ2-1
d_call: NA
cdr3_aa: CASSAETRPRDNEQFF
cdr3_nt: TGTGCCAGCAGCGCCGAGACTAGGCCCAGAGACAATGAGCAGTTCTTC

clone_size: many
cdr3_length: 18
v_call: TRBV3-1
j_call: TRBJ2-7
d_call: TRBD1
cdr3_aa: CASSQDYPSGTGADEQYF
cdr3_nt: TGTGCCAGCAGCCAAGACTATCCGTCCGGGACAGGGGCCGACGAGCAGTACTTC

clone_size: NA
cdr3_length: 13
v_call: TRBV6-2/TRBV6-3
j_call: TRBJ1-1
d_call: NA
cdr3_aa: CASRNNRNTEAFF
cdr3_nt: TGTGCCAGCAGAAATAACAGGAACACTGAAGCTTTCTTT

clone_size: many
cdr3_length: 14
v_call: TRBV7-2
j_call: TRBJ2-2
d_call: TRBD1
cdr3_aa: CASSQGTGSGELFF
cdr3_nt: TGTGCCAGCAGCCAAGGGACAGGGAGCGGGGAGCTGTTTTTT

clone_size: few
cdr3_length: 13
v_call: TRBV5-1
j_call: TRBJ2-2
d_call: NA
cdr3_aa: CASSPEGGGELFF
cdr3_nt: TGCGCCAGCAGCCCTGAGGGTGGCGGGGAGCTGTTTTTT

clone_size: many
cdr3_length: 13
v_call: TRBV3-1
j_call: TRBJ1-2
d_call: NA
cdr3_aa: CASSQAVNYGYTF
cdr3_nt: TGTGCCAGCAGCCAAGCAGTGAACTATGGCTACACCTTC

clone_size: few
cdr3_length: 17
v_call: TRBV14
j_call: TRBJ2-1
d_call: NA
cdr3_aa: CASSNLGGKVMKNEQFF
cdr3_nt: TGTGCCAGCAGCAATCTAGGAGGGAAGGTTATGAAAAATGAGCAGTTCTTC

clone_size: many
cdr3_length: 13
v_call: TRBV19
j_call: TRBJ2-5
d_call: NA
cdr3_aa: CASSQVGSGTQYF
cdr3_nt: TGTGCCAGTAGTCAAGTGGGGTCGGGGACCCAGTACTTC

clone_size: NA
cdr3_length: 16
v_call: TRBV4-1
j_call: TRBJ2-5
d_call: NA
cdr3_aa: CASSQGITPFQETQYF
cdr3_nt: TGCGCCAGCAGCCAAGGTATCACCCCTTTCCAAGAGACCCAGTACTTC

clone_size: many
cdr3_length: 15
v_call: TRBV11-2
j_call: TRBJ2-1
d_call: TRBD1
cdr3_aa: CASSLAQGVGNEQFF
cdr3_nt: TGTGCCAGCAGCTTAGCGCAGGGGGTAGGGAATGAGCAGTTCTTC

clone_size: NA
cdr3_length: 16
v_call: TRBV2
j_call: TRBJ2-4
d_call: NA
cdr3_aa: CASSEGPVLAKNIQYF
cdr3_nt: TGTGCCAGCAGTGAGGGACCCGTCCTAGCCAAAAACATTCAGTACTTC

clone_size: many
cdr3_length: 17
v_call: TRBV27
j_call: TRBJ2-1
d_call: TRBD2
cdr3_aa: CATSGPGTSGAYNEQFF
cdr3_nt: TGTGCCACCAGTGGACCCGGGACTAGCGGGGCCTACAATGAGCAGTTCTTC

clone_size: few
cdr3_length: 18
v_call: TRBV15
j_call: TRBJ2-6
d_call: TRBD2
cdr3_aa: CATSRGLAGEPGANVLTF
cdr3_nt: TGTGCCACCAGCAGGGGACTAGCGGGAGAACCTGGGGCCAACGTCCTGACTTTC

clone_size: NA
cdr3_length: 15
v_call: TRBV28
j_call: TRBJ1-6
d_call: NA
cdr3_aa: CASRGPINPNSPLHF
cdr3_nt: TGTGCCAGCAGGGGACCAATCAATCCTAATTCACCCCTCCACTTT

clone_size: many
cdr3_length: 12
v_call: TRBV5-1
j_call: TRBJ1-1
d_call: NA
cdr3_aa: CASSLDGPEAFF
cdr3_nt: TGCGCCAGCAGCTTGGATGGTCCTGAAGCTTTCTTT

clone_size: many
cdr3_length: 15
v_call: TRBV2
j_call: TRBJ2-3
d_call: NA
cdr3_aa: CASSETSGPGDTQYF
cdr3_nt: TGTGCCAGCAGTGAAACGAGCGGCCCGGGGGATACGCAGTATTTT

clone_size: NA
cdr3_length: 12
v_call: TRBV28
j_call: TRBJ2-7
d_call: NA
cdr3_aa: CASSTGPNVEYF
cdr3_nt: TGTGCCAGCAGCACTGGACCCAACGTGGAGTACTTC

clone_size: few
cdr3_length: 11
v_call: TRBV2
j_call: TRBJ2-7
d_call: NA
cdr3_aa: CASTELVEQYF
cdr3_nt: TGTGCCAGCACAGAGCTGGTCGAGCAGTACTTC

clone_size: many
cdr3_length: 15
v_call: TRBV6-2/TRBV6-3
j_call: TRBJ2-2
d_call: TRBD2
cdr3_aa: CASKGLEWNTGELFF
cdr3_nt: TGTGCCAGCAAGGGACTAGAGTGGAACACCGGGGAGCTGTTTTTT

clone_size: many
cdr3_length: 16
v_call: TRBV28
j_call: TRBJ2-6
d_call: TRBD1
cdr3_aa: CASSLDRGLGANVLTF
cdr3_nt: TGTGCCAGCAGTCTCGACAGGGGGCTGGGGGCCAACGTCCTGACTTTC

clone_size: many
cdr3_length: 11
v_call: TRBV5-1
j_call: TRBJ2-2
d_call: NA
cdr3_aa: CASSLGAKLFF
cdr3_nt: TGTGCCAGCAGCTTGGGGGCCAAGCTGTTTTTT

clone_size: NA
cdr3_length: 16
v_call: TRBV23-1
j_call: TRBJ2-2
d_call: NA
cdr3_aa: CASSPPGTGGRGAVFF
cdr3_nt: NA

clone_size: NA
cdr3_length: 15
v_call: TRBV7-9
j_call: TRBJ2-3
d_call: TRBD2
cdr3_aa: CASSLRGSGFHTQYF
cdr3_nt: TGTGCCAGCAGCCTCCGGGGTAGCGGGTTTCATACGCAGTATTTT

clone_size: many
cdr3_length: 13
v_call: TRBV19
j_call: TRBJ1-1
d_call: NA
cdr3_aa: CASSLTDNTEAFF
cdr3_nt: TGTGCCAGTAGTCTGACTGACAACACTGAAGCTTTCTTT

clone_size: many
cdr3_length: 12
v_call: TRBV30
j_call: TRBJ2-5
d_call: NA
cdr3_aa: CAWSGNQETQYF
cdr3_nt: TGTGCCTGGAGTGGCAACCAAGAGACCCAGTACTTC

clone_size: many
cdr3_length: 15
v_call: TRBV5-6
j_call: TRBJ2-1
d_call: TRBD1
cdr3_aa: CASLPGQGAYNEQFF
cdr3_nt: TGTGCCAGCCTTCCGGGACAGGGGGCCTACAATGAGCAGTTCTTC

clone_size: NA
cdr3_length: 13
v_call: TRBV20-1
j_call: TRBJ2-5
d_call: TRBD1
cdr3_aa: CSARGTGQETQYF
cdr3_nt: TGCAGTGCTAGGGGGACAGGGCAAGAGACCCAGTACTTC

clone_size: many
cdr3_length: 12
v_call: TRBV25-1
j_call: TRBJ2-7
d_call: TRBD1
cdr3_aa: CASSNRGDEQYF
cdr3_nt: TGTGCCAGCAGTAACAGGGGAGACGAGCAGTACTTC

clone_size: few
cdr3_length: 15
v_call: TRBV12-3/TRBV12-4
j_call: TRBJ2-1
d_call: TRBD2
cdr3_aa: CASRTSGGPGNEQFF
cdr3_nt: TGTGCCAGCAGGACAAGCGGGGGGCCGGGTAATGAGCAGTTCTTC

clone_size: many
cdr3_length: 14
v_call: TRBV9
j_call: TRBJ2-2
d_call: NA
cdr3_aa: CASALGGLTGELFF
cdr3_nt: TGTGCCAGCGCCCTCGGGGGGCTTACCGGGGAGCTGTTTTTT

clone_size: once
cdr3_length: 15
v_call: TRBV7-2
j_call: TRBJ2-2
d_call: NA
cdr3_aa: CASSSQPFNTGELFF
cdr3_nt: TGTGCGAGCAGCTCTCAACCATTTAACACCGGGGAGCTGTTTTTT

clone_size: many
cdr3_length: 14
v_call: TRBV12-3/TRBV12-4
j_call: TRBJ2-5
d_call: NA
cdr3_aa: CASSTGHQQETQYF
cdr3_nt: TGTGCCAGCAGTACGGGACACCAGCAAGAGACCCAGTACTTC

clone_size: NA
cdr3_length: 17
v_call: TRBV11-2
j_call: TRBJ2-1
d_call: TRBD2
cdr3_aa: CASSHYGGGGGYNEQFF
cdr3_nt: TGTGCCAGCAGCCACTACGGGGGGGGCGGGGGGTACAATGAGCAGTTCTTC

clone_size: NA
cdr3_length: 14
v_call: TRBV2
j_call: TRBJ2-7
d_call: TRBD2
cdr3_aa: CASSGGGGSYEQYF
cdr3_nt: TGTGCCAGCAGTGGGGGCGGGGGTTCCTACGAGCAGTACTTC

clone_size: many
cdr3_length: 15
v_call: TRBV29-1
j_call: TRBJ2-2
d_call: NA
cdr3_aa: CSASEDGTNTGELFF
cdr3_nt: TGCAGCGCCTCGGAGGACGGGACGAACACCGGGGAGCTGTTTTTT

clone_size: many
cdr3_length: 17
v_call: TRBV30
j_call: TRBJ2-1
d_call: NA
cdr3_aa: CAWRDPSGRTSYNEQFF
cdr3_nt: TGTGCCTGGAGAGATCCCAGCGGGCGGACTTCCTACAATGAGCAGTTCTTC

clone_size: many
cdr3_length: 13
v_call: TRBV29-1
j_call: TRBJ2-3
d_call: NA
cdr3_aa: CSVPKGGADTQYF
cdr3_nt: TGCAGCGTTCCTAAGGGAGGAGCAGATACGCAGTATTTT

clone_size: NA
cdr3_length: 14
v_call: TRBV29-1
j_call: TRBJ1-1
d_call: TRBD1
cdr3_aa: CSVPPGQGSTEAFF
cdr3_nt: TGCAGCGTTCCTCCGGGACAGGGGAGCACTGAAGCTTTCTTT

clone_size: few
cdr3_length: 11
v_call: TRBV29-1
j_call: TRBJ2-5
d_call: NA
cdr3_aa: CSAPRGETQYF
cdr3_nt: TGCAGCGCCCCTCGGGGGGAGACCCAGTACTTC

clone_size: medium-sized
cdr3_length: 13
v_call: TRBV9
j_call: TRBJ1-1
d_call: NA
cdr3_aa: CASSVDSHTEAFF
cdr3_nt: TGTGCCAGCAGCGTAGACAGCCACACTGAAGCTTTCTTT

clone_size: many
cdr3_length: 13
v_call: TRBV24-1
j_call: TRBJ2-3
d_call: NA
cdr3_aa: CATSDLPTDTQYF
cdr3_nt: TGTGCCACCAGTGATCTACCCACAGATACGCAGTATTTT

clone_size: many
cdr3_length: 14
v_call: TRBV12-3/TRBV12-4
j_call: TRBJ2-3
d_call: TRBD2
cdr3_aa: CASSMSGGGDTQYF
cdr3_nt: TGTGCCAGCAGTATGAGCGGGGGGGGGGATACGCAGTATTTT

clone_size: NA
cdr3_length: 17
v_call: TRBV20-1
j_call: TRBJ2-3
d_call: TRBD2
cdr3_aa: CSAPRLAGGLGTDTQYF
cdr3_nt: TGCAGTGCACCAAGACTAGCGGGGGGGCTGGGCACAGATACGCAGTATTTT

clone_size: NA
cdr3_length: 13
v_call: TRBV7-2
j_call: TRBJ1-1
d_call: NA
cdr3_aa: CASSLQRNTEAFF
cdr3_nt: TGTGCCAGCAGCTTACAAAGGAACACTGAAGCTTTCTTT

clone_size: many
cdr3_length: 15
v_call: TRBV6-2/TRBV6-3
j_call: TRBJ2-7
d_call: NA
cdr3_aa: CASSEMGRQGYEQYF
cdr3_nt: TGTGCCAGCAGTGAGATGGGGAGACAAGGGTACGAGCAGTACTTC

clone_size: many
cdr3_length: 11
v_call: TRBV7-9
j_call: TRBJ1-2
d_call: NA
cdr3_aa: CASSPDYGYTF
cdr3_nt: TGTGCCAGCAGCCCTGACTATGGCTACACCTTC

clone_size: many
cdr3_length: 16
v_call: TRBV7-9
j_call: TRBJ2-5
d_call: TRBD1
cdr3_aa: CASSKTGTGPGETQYF
cdr3_nt: TGTGCCAGCAGCAAGACAGGGACCGGCCCAGGGGAGACCCAGTACTTC

clone_size: NA
cdr3_length: 13
v_call: TRBV12-3/TRBV12-4
j_call: TRBJ2-7
d_call: NA
cdr3_aa: CASRGPYTYEQYF
cdr3_nt: TGTGCCAGCAGAGGGCCCTATACCTACGAGCAGTACTTC

clone_size: many
cdr3_length: 15
v_call: TRBV6-1
j_call: TRBJ2-1
d_call: NA
cdr3_aa: CASTDRSPSYNEQFF
cdr3_nt: TGTGCCAGCACTGACAGGTCGCCCTCCTACAATGAGCAGTTCTTC

clone_size: NA
cdr3_length: 14
v_call: TRBV6-5
j_call: TRBJ1-2
d_call: NA
cdr3_aa: CASSYSGGNYGYTF
cdr3_nt: TGTGCCAGCAGTTACTCGGGCGGGAACTATGGCTACACCTTC

clone_size: many
cdr3_length: 15
v_call: TRBV20-1
j_call: TRBJ2-7
d_call: TRBD2
cdr3_aa: CSARDRKRGAYEQYF
cdr3_nt: TGCAGTGCTAGAGATAGGAAGCGGGGGGCCTACGAGCAGTACTTC

clone_size: many
cdr3_length: 15
v_call: TRBV20-1
j_call: TRBJ2-1
d_call: TRBD2
cdr3_aa: CSARAGSGRVNEQFF
cdr3_nt: TGCAGTGCTAGAGCCGGGAGCGGGAGGGTTAATGAGCAGTTCTTC